This T cell receptor (beta chain) stems from a study of blood T cell repertoires in COVID-19. Sequencing used immunoSEQ multiplex PCR; TCRdb keeps in-frame clones, though not all of them. The sample yields fewer than 250,000 clones, about nine tenths seen once. CDR3 size: 16 residues. Trimming took off 4 bases at V and 0 bases at J, with 16 bases between the two ends. CDR1 SGHAT and CDR2 FQNNGV come from the germline V gene. Sequenced material: peripheral blood. The J gene is TRBJ2-7, the V gene TRBV11-2; perhaps TRBD2 as D (6 bases). This sequence originates from a man aged 40-49 years with acute or convalescent COVID-19. The CDR3 loop reads CASSSPISGSSYEQYF. The CDR3 nucleotides read TGTGCCAGCAGCTCCCCGATTAGCGGAAGCTCCTACGAGCAGTACTTC.